In its sample, the clone carrying this TCR beta chain was seen a few times. Its antigen remains unknown. Clones were read by immunoSEQ multiplex PCR, and TCRdb kept only the in-frame ones, dropping some. The repertoire holds around 1,500 clones, around 24% seen once, with roughly 18% in the top ten. The record originates from a study of T cells in localized non-small cell lung cancer. Per the germline V gene, CDR1 is SGHNT and CDR2 is YENEEA. V was cut by 3 bases and J by 0 bases, with 7 bases left in between. The CDR3 extends over 14 amino acids. Broader study findings: The study found T cell clonality highest in uninvolved adjacent lung, above tumor. When the top 100 tumor clones were examined, a median around 61 of them also appeared in the adjacent lung, which was paired and uninvolved. Heterogeneity within the tumor remains possible, as just one region underwent sequencing.

J is TRBJ2-3 and V is TRBV11-3, with a possible D match to TRBD2 (6 bases). The sequenced sample was lung tumor tissue, obtained before any cancer treatment. The receptor's source is a man between 40 and 70 years old with stage I lung adenocarcinoma. The CDR3 loop reads CASSFSGSTDTQYF. The CDR3, as DNA: TGTGCCAGCAGCTTCAGCGGGAGCACAGATACGCAGTATTTT.